The clone carrying this T cell receptor (beta chain) was observed once. The record originates from a study of blood T cell repertoires in COVID-19. Study overall: The origin of the acute and convalescent COVID-19 samples was the United States, Italy and Spain. Sample material is recorded as cDNA or gDNA derived from T cells, B-cell-depleted T cells, or PBMCs.

The study recruited people aged 18 to 89 years across 20 to 30 US areas. Participants' reported clinical history set cohort assignment. Profiling relied on immunoSEQ multiplex PCR, and the TCRdb table lists in-frame clones only, not all of them. The sample contains roughly 200,000 clones, 89% of which appear only once. The V gene end was trimmed by 6 bases and the J gene end by 9 bases; junction bases not matched to a gene: 9. CDR1 is WNHNN and CDR2 is SYGVQD in the germline V gene (reference sequence). The CDR3 has 13 amino acids. This sequence originates from a woman aged 40 to 49 with acute COVID-19. The sequenced sample consisted of PBMCs or T cells enriched from blood (not recorded which). The chain links TRBV10-1 to TRBJ1-1, with 8 bases that match TRBD1. The CDR3 is CASSPDRESQAFF. The CDR3, as DNA: TGCGCCAGCAGCCCGGACAGGGAGTCCCAAGCTTTCTTT.